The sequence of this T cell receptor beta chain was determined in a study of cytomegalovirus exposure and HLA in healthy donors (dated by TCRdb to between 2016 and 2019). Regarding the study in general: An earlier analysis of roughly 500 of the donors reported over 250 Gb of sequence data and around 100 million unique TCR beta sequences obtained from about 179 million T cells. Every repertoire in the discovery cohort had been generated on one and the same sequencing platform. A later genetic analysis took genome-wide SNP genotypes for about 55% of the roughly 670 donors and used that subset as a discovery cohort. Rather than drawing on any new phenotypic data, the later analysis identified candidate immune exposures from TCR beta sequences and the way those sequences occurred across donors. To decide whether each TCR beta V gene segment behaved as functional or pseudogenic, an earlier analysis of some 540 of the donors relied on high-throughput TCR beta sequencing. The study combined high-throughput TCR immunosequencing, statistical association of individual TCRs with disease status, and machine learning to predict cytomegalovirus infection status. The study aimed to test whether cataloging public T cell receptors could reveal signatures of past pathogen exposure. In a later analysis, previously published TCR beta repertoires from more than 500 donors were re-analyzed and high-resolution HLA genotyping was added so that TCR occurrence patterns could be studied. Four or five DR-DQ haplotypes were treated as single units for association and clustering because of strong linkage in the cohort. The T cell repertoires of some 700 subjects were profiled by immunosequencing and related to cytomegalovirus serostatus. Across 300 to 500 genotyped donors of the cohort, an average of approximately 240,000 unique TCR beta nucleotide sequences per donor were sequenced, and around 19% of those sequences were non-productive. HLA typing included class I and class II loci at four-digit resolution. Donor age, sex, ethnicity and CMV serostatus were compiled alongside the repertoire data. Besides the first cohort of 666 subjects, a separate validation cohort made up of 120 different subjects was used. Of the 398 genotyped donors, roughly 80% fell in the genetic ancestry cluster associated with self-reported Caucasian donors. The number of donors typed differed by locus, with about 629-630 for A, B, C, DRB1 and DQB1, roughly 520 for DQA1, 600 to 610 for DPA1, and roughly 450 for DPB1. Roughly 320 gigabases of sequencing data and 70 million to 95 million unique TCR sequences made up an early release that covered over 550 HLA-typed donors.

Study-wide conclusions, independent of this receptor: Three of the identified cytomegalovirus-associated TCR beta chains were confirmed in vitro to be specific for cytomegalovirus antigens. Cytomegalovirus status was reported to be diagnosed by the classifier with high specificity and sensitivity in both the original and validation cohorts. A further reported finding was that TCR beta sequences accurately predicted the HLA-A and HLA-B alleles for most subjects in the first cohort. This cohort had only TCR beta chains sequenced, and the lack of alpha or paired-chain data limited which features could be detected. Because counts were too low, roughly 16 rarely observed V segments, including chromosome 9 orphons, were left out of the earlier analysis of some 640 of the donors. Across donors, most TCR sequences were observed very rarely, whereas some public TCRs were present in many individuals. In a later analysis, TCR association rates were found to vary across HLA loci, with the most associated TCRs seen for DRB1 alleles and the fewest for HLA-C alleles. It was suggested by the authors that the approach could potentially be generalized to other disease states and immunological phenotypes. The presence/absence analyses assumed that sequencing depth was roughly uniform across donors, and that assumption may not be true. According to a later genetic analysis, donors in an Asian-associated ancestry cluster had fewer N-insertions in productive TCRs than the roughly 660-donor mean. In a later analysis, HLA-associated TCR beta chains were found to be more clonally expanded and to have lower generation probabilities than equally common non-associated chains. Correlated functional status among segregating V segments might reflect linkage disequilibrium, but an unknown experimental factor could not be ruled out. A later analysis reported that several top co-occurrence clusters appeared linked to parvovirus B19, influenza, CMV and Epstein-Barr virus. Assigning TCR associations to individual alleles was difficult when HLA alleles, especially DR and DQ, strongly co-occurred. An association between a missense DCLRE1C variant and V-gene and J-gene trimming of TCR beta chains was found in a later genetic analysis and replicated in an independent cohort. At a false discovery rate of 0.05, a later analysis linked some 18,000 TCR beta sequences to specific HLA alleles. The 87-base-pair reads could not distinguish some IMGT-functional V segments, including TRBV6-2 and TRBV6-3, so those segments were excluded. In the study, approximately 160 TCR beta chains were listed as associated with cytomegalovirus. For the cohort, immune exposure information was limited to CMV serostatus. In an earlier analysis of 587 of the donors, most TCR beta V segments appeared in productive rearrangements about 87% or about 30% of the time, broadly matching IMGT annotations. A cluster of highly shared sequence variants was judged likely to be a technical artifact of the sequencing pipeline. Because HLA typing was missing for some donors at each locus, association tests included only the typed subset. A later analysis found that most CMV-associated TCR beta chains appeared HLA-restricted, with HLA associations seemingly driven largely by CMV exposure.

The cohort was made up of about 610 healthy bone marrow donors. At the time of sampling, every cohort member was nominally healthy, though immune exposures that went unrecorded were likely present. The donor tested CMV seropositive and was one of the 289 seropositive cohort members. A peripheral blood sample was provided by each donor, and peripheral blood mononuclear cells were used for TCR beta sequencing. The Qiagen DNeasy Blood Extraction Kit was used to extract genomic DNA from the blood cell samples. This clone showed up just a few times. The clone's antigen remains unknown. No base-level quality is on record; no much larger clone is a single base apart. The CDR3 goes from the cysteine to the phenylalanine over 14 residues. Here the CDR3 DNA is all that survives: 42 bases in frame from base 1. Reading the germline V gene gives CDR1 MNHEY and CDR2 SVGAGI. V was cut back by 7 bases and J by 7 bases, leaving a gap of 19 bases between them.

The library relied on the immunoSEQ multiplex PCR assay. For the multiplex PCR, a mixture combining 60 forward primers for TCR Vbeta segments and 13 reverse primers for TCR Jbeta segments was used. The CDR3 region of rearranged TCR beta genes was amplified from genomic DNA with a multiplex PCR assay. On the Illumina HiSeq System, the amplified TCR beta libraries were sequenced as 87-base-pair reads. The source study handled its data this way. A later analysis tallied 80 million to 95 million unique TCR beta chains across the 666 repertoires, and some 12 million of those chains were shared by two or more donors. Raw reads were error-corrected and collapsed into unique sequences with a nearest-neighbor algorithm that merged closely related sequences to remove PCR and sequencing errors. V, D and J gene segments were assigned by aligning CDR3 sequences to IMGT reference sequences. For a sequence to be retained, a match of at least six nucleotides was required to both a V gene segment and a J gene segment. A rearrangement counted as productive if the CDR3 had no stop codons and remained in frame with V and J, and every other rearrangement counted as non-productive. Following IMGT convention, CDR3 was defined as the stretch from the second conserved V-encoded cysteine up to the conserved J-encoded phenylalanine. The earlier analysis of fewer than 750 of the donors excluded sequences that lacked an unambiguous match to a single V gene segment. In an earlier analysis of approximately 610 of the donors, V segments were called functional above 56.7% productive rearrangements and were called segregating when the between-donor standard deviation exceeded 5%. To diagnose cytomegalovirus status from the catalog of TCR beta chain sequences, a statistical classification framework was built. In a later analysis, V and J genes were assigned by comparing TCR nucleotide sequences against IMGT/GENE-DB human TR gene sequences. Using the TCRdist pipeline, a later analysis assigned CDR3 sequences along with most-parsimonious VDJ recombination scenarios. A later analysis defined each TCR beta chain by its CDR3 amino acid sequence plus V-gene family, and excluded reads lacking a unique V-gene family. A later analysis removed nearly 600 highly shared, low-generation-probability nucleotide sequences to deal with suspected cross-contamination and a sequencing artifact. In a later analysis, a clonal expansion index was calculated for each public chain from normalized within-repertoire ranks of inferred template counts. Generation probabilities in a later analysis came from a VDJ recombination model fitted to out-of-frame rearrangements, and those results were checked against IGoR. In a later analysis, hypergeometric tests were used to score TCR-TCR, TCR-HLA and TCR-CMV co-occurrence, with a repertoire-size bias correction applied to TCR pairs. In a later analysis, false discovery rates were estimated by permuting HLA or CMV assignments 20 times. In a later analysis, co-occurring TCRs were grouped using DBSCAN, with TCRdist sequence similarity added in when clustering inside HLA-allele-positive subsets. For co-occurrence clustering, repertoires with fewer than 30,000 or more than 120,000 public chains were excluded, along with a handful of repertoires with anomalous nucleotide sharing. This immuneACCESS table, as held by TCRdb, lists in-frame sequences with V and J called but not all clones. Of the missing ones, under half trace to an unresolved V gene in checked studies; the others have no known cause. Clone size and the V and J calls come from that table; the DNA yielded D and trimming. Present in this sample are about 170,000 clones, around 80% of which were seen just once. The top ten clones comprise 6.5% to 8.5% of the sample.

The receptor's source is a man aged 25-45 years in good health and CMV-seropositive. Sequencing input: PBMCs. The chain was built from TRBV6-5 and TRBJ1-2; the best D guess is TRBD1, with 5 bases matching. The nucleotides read TGTGCCAGCAAGACAGAGGCGGTTGTGGGTGGCTACACCTTC. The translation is CASKTEAVVGGYTF.